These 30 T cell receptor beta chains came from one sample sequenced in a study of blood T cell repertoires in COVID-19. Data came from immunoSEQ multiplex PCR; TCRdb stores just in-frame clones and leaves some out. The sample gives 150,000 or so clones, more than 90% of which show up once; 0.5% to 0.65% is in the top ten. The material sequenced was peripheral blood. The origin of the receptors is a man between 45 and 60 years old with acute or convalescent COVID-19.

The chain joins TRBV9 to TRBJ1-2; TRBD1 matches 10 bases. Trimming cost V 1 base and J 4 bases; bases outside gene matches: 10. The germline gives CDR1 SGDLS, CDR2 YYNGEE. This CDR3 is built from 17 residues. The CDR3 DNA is TGTGCCAGCAGCGTATCTCACGGGACAGGGGTCGGCTATGGCTACACCTTC. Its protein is CASSVSHGTGVGYGYTF.

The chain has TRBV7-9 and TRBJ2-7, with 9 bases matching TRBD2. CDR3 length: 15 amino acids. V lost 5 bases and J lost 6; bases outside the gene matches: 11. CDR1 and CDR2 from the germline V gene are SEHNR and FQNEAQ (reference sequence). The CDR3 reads CASSKKGIAGAEQYF. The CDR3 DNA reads TGTGCCAGCAGCAAGAAGGGGATAGCGGGAGCCGAGCAGTACTTC. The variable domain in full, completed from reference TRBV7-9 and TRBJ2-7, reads DTGVSQNPRHKITKRGQNVTFRCDPISEHNRLYWYRQTLGQGPEFLTYFQNEAQLEKSRLLSDRFSAERPKGSFSTLEIQRTEQGDSAMYLCASSKKGIAGAEQYFGPGTRLTVT.

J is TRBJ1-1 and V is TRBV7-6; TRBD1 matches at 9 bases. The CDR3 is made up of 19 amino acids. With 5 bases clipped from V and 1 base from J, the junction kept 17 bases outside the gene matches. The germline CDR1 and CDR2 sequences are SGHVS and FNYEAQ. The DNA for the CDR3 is TGTGCCAGCAGCCCATTACCTCCGGGACAGGGATCGTGGAACACTGAAGCTTTCTTT. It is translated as CASSPLPPGQGSWNTEAFF.

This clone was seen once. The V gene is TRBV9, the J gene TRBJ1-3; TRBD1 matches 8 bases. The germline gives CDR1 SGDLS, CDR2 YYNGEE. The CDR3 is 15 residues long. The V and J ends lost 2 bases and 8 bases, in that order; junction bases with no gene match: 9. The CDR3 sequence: CASSVEGQAGDTIYF. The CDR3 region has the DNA TGTGCCAGCAGCGTTGAGGGACAGGCGGGAGACACCATATATTTT.

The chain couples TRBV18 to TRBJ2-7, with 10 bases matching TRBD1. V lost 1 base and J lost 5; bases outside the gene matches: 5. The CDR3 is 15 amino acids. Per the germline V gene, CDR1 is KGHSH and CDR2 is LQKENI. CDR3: CASSPRQGAANEQYV. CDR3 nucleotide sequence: TGTGCCAGCTCACCACGACAGGGGGCTGCCAACGAGCAGTACGTC.

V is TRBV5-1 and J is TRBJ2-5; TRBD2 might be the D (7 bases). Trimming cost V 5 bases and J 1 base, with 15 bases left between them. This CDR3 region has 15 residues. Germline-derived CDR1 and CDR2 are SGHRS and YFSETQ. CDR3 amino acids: CASRTAGASQETQYF. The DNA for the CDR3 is TGCGCCAGCAGAACGGCGGGGGCTTCCCAAGAGACCCAGTACTTC. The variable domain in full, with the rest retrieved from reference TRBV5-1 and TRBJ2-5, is KAGVTQTPRYLIKTRGQQVTLSCSPISGHRSVSWYQQTPGQGLQFLFEYFSETQRNKGNFPGRFSGRQFSNSRSEMNVSTLELGDSALYLCASRTAGASQETQYFGPGTRLLVL.

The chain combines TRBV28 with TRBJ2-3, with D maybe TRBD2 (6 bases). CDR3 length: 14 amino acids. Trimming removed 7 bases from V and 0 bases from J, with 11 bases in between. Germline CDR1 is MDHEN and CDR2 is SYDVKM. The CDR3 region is CASISSVSTDTQYF. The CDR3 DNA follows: TGTGCCAGCATATCTAGCGTTAGCACAGATACGCAGTATTTT.

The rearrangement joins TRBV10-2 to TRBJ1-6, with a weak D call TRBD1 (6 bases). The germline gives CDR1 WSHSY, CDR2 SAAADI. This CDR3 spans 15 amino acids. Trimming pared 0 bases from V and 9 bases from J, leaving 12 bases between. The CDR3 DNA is TGCGCCAGCAGTGAGTCGTGGACAGCCGTTTCACCCCTCCACTTT. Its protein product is CASSESWTAVSPLHF.

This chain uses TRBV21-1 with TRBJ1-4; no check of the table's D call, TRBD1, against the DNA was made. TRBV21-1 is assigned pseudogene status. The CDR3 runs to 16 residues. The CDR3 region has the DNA TGTGCCAGCAGCAAAGTCAAGGACAGGGAAAATGAAAAACTGTTTTTT. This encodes CASSKVKDRENEKLFF.

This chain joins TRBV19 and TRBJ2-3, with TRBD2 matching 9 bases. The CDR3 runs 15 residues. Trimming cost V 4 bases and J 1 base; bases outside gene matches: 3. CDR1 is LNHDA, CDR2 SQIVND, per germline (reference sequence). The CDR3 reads CASSSSGSGTDTQYF. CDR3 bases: TGTGCCAGTAGTAGTAGCGGGAGTGGCACAGATACGCAGTATTTT.

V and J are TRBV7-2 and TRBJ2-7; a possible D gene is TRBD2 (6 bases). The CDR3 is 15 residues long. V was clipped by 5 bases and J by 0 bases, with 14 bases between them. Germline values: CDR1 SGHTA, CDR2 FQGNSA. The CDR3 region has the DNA TGTGCCAGCAGCACCAACGGAGGGGACTCCTACGAGCAGTACGTC. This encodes CASSTNGGDSYEQYV.

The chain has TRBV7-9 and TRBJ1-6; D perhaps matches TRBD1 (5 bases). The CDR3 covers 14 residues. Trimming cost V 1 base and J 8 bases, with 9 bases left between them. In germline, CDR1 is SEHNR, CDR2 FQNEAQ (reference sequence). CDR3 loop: CASSLDGGYSPLHF. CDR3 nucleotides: TGTGCCAGCAGCTTAGATGGGGGGTATTCACCCCTCCACTTT.

The CDR3 protein is CAWSLTGELFF. DNA of the CDR3: TGTGCCTGGAGCCTGACCGGGGAGCTGTTTTTT. The genes are TRBV30 and TRBJ2-2; D not resolved. The CDR3 runs 11 residues. Trimming left V 3 bases short and J 5 bases short, with 4 bases between. Germline CDR1 GTSNPN, CDR2 SVGIG (reference sequence).

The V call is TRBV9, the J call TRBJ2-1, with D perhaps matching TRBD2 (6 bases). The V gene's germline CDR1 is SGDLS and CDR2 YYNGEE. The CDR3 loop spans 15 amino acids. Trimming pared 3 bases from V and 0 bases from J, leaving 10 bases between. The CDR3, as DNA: TGTGCCAGCAGCGAGGACGGGAGCTCCTACAATGAGCAGTTCTTC. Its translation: CASSEDGSSYNEQFF.

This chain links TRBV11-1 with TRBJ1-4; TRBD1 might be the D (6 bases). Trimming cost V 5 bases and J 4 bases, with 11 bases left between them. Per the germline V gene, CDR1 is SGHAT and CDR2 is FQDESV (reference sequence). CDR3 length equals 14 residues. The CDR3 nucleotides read TGTGCCAGCAGCCTCGACAGGTTTAATGAAAAACTGTTTTTT. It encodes CASSLDRFNEKLFF. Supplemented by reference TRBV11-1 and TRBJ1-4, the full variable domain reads EAEVAQSPRYKITEKSQAVAFWCDPISGHATLYWYRQILGQGPELLVQFQDESVVDDSQLPKDRFSAERLKGVDSTLKIQPAELGDSAMYLCASSLDRFNEKLFFGSGTQLSVL.

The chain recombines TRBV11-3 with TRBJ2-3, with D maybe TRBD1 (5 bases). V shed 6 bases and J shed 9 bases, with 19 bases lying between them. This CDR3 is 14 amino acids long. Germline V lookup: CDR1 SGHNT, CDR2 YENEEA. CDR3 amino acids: CASSLDSGQWTQYF. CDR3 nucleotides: TGTGCCAGCAGTTTGGATTCAGGGCAGTGGACGCAGTATTTT.

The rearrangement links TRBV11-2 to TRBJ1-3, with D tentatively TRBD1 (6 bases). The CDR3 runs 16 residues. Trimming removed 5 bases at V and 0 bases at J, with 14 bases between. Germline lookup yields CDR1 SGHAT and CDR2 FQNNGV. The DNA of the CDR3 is TGTGCCAGCAGCGCCAACAGGGCTTTCTCTGGAAACACCATATATTTT. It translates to CASSANRAFSGNTIYF.

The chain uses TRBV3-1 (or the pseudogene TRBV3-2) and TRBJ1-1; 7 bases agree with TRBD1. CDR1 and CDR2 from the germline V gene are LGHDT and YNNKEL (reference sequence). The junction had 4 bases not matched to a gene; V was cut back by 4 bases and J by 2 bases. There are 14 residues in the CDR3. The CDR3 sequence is CASSPDRVNTEAFF. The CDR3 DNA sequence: TGTGCCAGCAGCCCCGACAGGGTAAACACTGAAGCTTTCTTT.

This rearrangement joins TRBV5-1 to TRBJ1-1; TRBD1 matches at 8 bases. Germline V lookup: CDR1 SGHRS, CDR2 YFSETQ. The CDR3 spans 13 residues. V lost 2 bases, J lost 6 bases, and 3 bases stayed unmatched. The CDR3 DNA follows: TGCGCCAGCAGCTTTCCAGGGGGCTCTGAAGCTTTCTTT. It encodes CASSFPGGSEAFF.

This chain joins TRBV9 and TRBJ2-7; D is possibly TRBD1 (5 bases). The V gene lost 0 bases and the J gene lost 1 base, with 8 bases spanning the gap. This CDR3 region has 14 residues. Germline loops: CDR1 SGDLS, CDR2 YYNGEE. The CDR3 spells CASSVGGSSYEQYF. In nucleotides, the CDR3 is TGTGCCAGCAGCGTAGGGGGCTCATCCTACGAGCAGTACTTC.

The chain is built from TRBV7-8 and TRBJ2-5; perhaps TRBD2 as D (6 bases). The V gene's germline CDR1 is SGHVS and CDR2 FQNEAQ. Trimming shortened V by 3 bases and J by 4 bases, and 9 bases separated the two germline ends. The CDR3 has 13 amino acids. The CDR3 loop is CASSFGEAETQYF. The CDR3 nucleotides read TGTGCCAGCAGCTTTGGGGAGGCAGAGACCCAGTACTTC.

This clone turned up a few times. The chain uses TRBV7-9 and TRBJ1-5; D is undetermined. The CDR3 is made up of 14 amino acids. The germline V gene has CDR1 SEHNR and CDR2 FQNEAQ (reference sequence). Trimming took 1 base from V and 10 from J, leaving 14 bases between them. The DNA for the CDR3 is TGTGCCAGCAGCTTAGGAAGTGATGAGTTTCCCCAGCATTTT. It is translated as CASSLGSDEFPQHF.

The CDR3 bases are TGTGCCAGCAGCCTTTCCCGTACAGGGACATCTGGAAACACCATATATTTT. Amino acid sequence: CASSLSRTGTSGNTIYF. The V call is TRBV4-2, the J call TRBJ1-3; TRBD1 might be the D (6 bases). CDR1 is LGHNA and CDR2 is YNFKEQ in the germline V gene. V was trimmed by 4 bases and J by 1 base, leaving 17 bases between them. The CDR3 contains 17 residues.

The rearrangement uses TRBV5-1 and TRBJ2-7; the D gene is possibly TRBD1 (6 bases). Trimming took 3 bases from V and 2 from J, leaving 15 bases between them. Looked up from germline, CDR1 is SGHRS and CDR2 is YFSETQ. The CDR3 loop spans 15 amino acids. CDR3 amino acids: CASSSGDWDTYEQYF. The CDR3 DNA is TGCGCCAGCAGCTCCGGCGACTGGGACACCTACGAGCAGTACTTC.

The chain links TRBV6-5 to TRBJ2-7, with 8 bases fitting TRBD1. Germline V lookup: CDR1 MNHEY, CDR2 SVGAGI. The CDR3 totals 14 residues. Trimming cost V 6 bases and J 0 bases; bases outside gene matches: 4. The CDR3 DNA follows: TGTGCCAGCAGCTTAGGACAGGGCTCCTACGAGCAGTACGTC. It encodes CASSLGQGSYEQYV.

The CDR3 sequence is CASSPRVQETQYF. In DNA, the CDR3 is TGTGCCAGCTCACCGCGAGTCCAAGAGACCCAGTACTTC. This sequence joins TRBV18 and TRBJ2-5; no definite D call. The CDR3 contains 13 residues. Trimming cost V 3 bases and J 1 base, with 6 bases left between them. In germline, CDR1 is KGHSH, CDR2 LQKENI.

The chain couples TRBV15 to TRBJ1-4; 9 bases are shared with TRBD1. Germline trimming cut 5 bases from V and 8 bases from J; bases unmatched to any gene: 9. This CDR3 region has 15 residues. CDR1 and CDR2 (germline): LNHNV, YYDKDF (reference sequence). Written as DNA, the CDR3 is TGTGCCACCAGCCCGCCGGGACAGGGAGACGAAAAACTGTTTTTT. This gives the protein CATSPPGQGDEKLFF.

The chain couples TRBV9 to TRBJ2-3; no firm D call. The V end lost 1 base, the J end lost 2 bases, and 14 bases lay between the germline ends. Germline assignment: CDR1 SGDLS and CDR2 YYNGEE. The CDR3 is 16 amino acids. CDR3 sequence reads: CASSVKAISPTDTQYF. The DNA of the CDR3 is TGTGCCAGCAGCGTAAAAGCGATCTCACCCACAGATACGCAGTATTTT. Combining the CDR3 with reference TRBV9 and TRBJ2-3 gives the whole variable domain DSGVTQTPKHLITATGQRVTLRCSPRSGDLSVYWYQQSLDQGLQFLIQYYNGEERAKGNILERFSAQQFPDLHSELNLSSLELGDSALYFCASSVKAISPTDTQYFGPGTRLTVL.

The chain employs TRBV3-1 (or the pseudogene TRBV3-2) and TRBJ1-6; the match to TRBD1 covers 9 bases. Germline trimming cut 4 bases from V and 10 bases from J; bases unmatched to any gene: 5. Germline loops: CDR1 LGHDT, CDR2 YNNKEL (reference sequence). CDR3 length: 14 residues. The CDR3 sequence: CASSLRTGVSPLHF. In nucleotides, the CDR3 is TGTGCCAGCAGCCTTCGGACAGGGGTCTCACCCCTCCACTTT.

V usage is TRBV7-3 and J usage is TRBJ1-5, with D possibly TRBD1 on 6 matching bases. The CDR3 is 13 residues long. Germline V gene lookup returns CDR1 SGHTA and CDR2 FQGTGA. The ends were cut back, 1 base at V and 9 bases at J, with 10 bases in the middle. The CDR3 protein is CASSLNVGGPQHF. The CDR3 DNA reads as TGTGCCAGCAGCTTAAATGTAGGGGGGCCCCAGCATTTT.